Included here is one TCR beta chain sequence, with context. This clone's antigen is unknown. Nothing much larger sits one base from this clone, and base qualities are not available. TCR CDR3 regions were amplified from genomic DNA by multiplex PCR using the deep immunoSEQ assay. Extracted genomic DNA from each cell subset was distributed evenly across all wells of several immunoSEQ 96-well plates, and each plate was treated as a replicate. For sorted subsets, each replicate PCR was loaded with roughly 0.2 ug genomic DNA, equivalent to roughly 30,000 T cell genomes. Purified libraries were measured with a Qubit 3.0 fluorometer, size-checked on a Bioanalyzer 2100, and measured again with the KAPA Library Quantification kit. Every immunoSEQ 96-well plate was sequenced on a separate single-read 150-cycle Illumina NextSeq 550 flow cell. The authors' pipeline ran thus. The immunoSEQ output contained only junctional sequences without quality scores, so filtering could not match that applied to full-length reads. Sequences were annotated with PyIR, a Python wrapper for IgBLAST v1.9, and V/J genes and CDR3 were assigned using IMGT germline references. Any read was removed if the V/J assignment was weak (E-value above 1e-6), the CDR3 was missing, or the read contained stop codons, out-of-frame junctions, or ambiguous translated residues. V3J clonotypes were defined as sequences sharing the same inferred V gene, J gene, and CDR3 amino acid sequence. Percentage overlap between repertoires was computed as shared unique clonotypes divided by the size of the smaller repertoire. RTK rarefaction, the Chao1 estimator, and Recon v2.1 estimates of unobserved clonotypes were used to assess repertoire richness. Generation probabilities for all TCRbeta clonotypes obtained by the gDNA method from a handful of donors were computed using OLGA. Sourced from immuneACCESS, this table was stored by TCRdb with only in-frame sequences that have V and J called. A share of the clones is absent; for the studies checked, an unresolved V gene accounts for under half, and the remainder has no known explanation. D and trimming come from the DNA, and the V and J calls and clone size come from that table. The sample profile shows about 2 million clones; less than 95% of them were found once. The ten largest clones take up more than 0.95% of the sample.

The data are from a study of shared clonotypes between healthy human individuals (dated by TCRdb to about 2020). In the study overall: The cohort included a few men and a couple of women between 18 and 49 years of age. Between about 0.8 and 9 billion PBMCs per donor were obtained by leukapheresis. To estimate repertoire size and how much clonotype sharing occurs between individuals, the study deeply sequenced the blood TCR repertoires of several healthy adults. For each donor, CD4 naive and CD4 memory were each given three plates, CD8 naive was given two plates, and CD8 memory was given one plate. Libraries were prepared and TCR repertoires were sequenced by different laboratories using diverse techniques, in order to increase sequencing depth and limit assay-specific biases. Overall study outcomes, separate from this receptor: Pairwise subsampling indicated that sequencing depth was expected to affect the degree of clonotype sharing among donors. Because the study included a small number of donors, the genetic and exposure-history diversity represented was limited. Sampling was restricted to blood, and TCR repertoires in tissues likely differ from the TCR repertoires found in blood. When several donors were compared, the shared fraction of clonotypes was approximately 5% for naive CD4, around 3.6% for naive CD8, 2% to 2.5% for memory CD4, and roughly 0.43% for memory CD8. Compared with non-shared clonotypes, the clonotypes found in all four sorted-subset donors had higher generation probabilities. Naive subsets generally had larger estimated clonotype richness than memory subsets. Rarefaction of sorted-subset datasets indicated incomplete sequencing despite the large sequencing depth.

The junction shows trimming of 2 bases on V and 2 bases on J, and the gene matches do not reach 2 bases of it. Inclusive of the bounding cysteine and phenylalanine, the CDR3 is 14 residues long. Only CDR3 DNA is held: 42 bases, read in frame from base 1. Based on the germline V gene (reference sequence), the CDR1 and CDR2 sequences are MNHEY and SMNVEV. CD8 naive samples were CD45RO-negative cells positively selected for CCR7, giving a CD45RA+CCR7+ population that excluded TemRA cells. The donors were healthy, HIV-negative adults who had no recently reported acute infections or vaccinations. All donors were Caucasian adults living in Nashville, Tennessee, USA. After blood collection by leukapheresis, PBMCs were isolated using Ficoll-Histopaque density gradient centrifugation and then cryopreserved in the vapor phase of liquid nitrogen. Analytical flow cytometry was used to check the purity and quantity of every magnetically sorted T cell population. Genomic DNA was isolated from each sorted fraction and quantified by UV absorbance on a Nanodrop 2000c.

The receptor's source is a man aged 18 to 29 in good health. What was sequenced was naive CD8+ T cells sorted from blood. What this sample's cell subset or site label stands for: CD45RA+CCR7+. Recombination connected TRBV27 to TRBJ2-7, and TRBD1 aligns with 8 junction nucleotides. The DNA is TGTGCCAGCAGTTTAAAACAGGGGGCCTACGAGCAGTACTTC. This sequence encodes CASSLKQGAYEQYF.